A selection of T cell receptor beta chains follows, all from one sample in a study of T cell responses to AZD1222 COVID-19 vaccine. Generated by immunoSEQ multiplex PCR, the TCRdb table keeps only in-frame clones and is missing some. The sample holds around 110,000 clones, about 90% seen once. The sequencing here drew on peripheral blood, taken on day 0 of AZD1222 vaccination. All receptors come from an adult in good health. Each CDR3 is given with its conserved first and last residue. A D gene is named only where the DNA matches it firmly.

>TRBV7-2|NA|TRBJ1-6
TGTGCCAGCAGCTTAGTTCGGCAGTTCAGCTCCTATAATTCACCCCTCCACTTT
CASSLVRQFSSYNSPLHF
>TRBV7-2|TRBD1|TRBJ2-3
TGTGCCAGCAGCTCCCAGGGGGGCACAGATACGCAGTATTTT
CASSSQGGTDTQYF
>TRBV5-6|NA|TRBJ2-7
TGTGCCAGCAGTCCAGGGATTCGCGAGCAGTACTTC
CASSPGIREQYF
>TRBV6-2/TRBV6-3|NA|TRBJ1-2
TGTGCCAGCAGCACATACTATGGCTACACCTTC
CASSTYYGYTF
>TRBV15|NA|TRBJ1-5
TGTGCCACCAGCAGAGTGTACGAGCGGCAGGGCCGCGGCACCCAGCATTTT
CATSRVYERQGRGTQHF
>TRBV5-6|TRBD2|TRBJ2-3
TGTGCCAGCAGCACCCGACAAGGGAGGGGCACAGATACGCAGTATTTT
CASSTRQGRGTDTQYF
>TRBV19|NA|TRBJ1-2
TGTGCCAGTAGTATAGTGCCCCGACTCGCCCATGGCTACACCTTC
CASSIVPRLAHGYTF
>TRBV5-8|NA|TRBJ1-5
TGTGCCAGCAGCTTGGTCAGATTAACGGGAAATCAGCCCCAGCATTTT
CASSLVRLTGNQPQHF
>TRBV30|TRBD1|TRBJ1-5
TGTGCCTGGAGGGGACAGGGGACGGAGCCCCAGCATTTT
CAWRGQGTEPQHF
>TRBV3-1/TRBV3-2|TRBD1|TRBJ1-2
TGTGCCAGCAGCCATCAACCGGGACAGGGGATCGACTATGGCTACACCTTC
CASSHQPGQGIDYGYTF
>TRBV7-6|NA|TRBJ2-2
TGTGCCAGCAGCTCCTACCGGCCCCCGATCAAAACCGGGGAGCTGTTTTTT
CASSSYRPPIKTGELFF
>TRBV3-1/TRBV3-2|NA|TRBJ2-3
TGTGCCAGCAGCCATCGGACCTACACAGATACGCAGTATTTT
CASSHRTYTDTQYF
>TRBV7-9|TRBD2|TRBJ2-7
TGTGCCAGCAGCTTTGGTAATAGCGGGGGGGAGCAGTACTTC
CASSFGNSGGEQYF
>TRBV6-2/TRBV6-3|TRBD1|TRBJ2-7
TGTGCCAGCAGATACCCGGGACAGAATGGCTACGAGCAGTACTTC
CASRYPGQNGYEQYF
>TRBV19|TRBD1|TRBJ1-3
TGTGCCAGTCGAACCCCCCCCGGGACAGGGCTATCCTCTGGAAACACCATATATTTT
CASRTPPGTGLSSGNTIYF
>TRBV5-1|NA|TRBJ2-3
TGCGCCAGCAGCTTGGGGCAGCTAGATACGCAGTATTTT
CASSLGQLDTQYF
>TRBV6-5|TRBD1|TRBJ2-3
TGTGCCAGCAGAGACAGGGGATTGGGGACAGATACGCAGTATTTT
CASRDRGLGTDTQYF
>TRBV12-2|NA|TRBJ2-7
TGTGTCCAACTCTTGAAGGGGAGCCCCTACGAGCAGTACTTC
CVQLLKGSPYEQYF
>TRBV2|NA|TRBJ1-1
TGTGCCAGCAGTGAAACGGTTCGGAACACTGAAGCTTTCTTT
CASSETVRNTEAFF
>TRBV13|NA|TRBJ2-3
TGTGCCAGCAGTAAAAGAAGGGTTGGCCGAGACGGCACAGATACGCAGTATTTT
CASSKRRVGRDGTDTQYF
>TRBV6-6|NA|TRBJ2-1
TGTGCCAGCAGAAGTTCAGGGAACGTCTTCAATGAGCAGTTCTTC
CASRSSGNVFNEQFF
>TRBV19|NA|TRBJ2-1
TGTGCCAGTAGCCGACGGGGCTCCTACAATGAGCAGTTCTTC
CASSRRGSYNEQFF
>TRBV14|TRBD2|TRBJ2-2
TGTGCCAGCAGCCAAGGGAGGACTAGATGGGGGGAGCTGTTTTTT
CASSQGRTRWGELFF
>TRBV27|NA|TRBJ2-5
TGTGCCAGCTCAGCCCCGATGTCGAGAGAGACCCAGTACTTC
CASSAPMSRETQYF
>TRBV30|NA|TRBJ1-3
TGTGCCTGGCTCGACTGGGGAAACACCATATATTTT
CAWLDWGNTIYF
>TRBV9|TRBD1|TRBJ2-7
TGTGCCAGCAGCGTAGACAGGGGTTCCTACGAGCAGTACTTC
CASSVDRGSYEQYF
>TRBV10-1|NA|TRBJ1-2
TGCGCCAGCAGTGAGTCCGGCAGCAAGATGGGGGGCTACACCTTC
CASSESGSKMGGYTF
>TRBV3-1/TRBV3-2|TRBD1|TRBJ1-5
TGTGCCAGCAGCCAAGGCCGGACAGGGCTTTTCAATCAGCCCCAGCATTTT
CASSQGRTGLFNQPQHF
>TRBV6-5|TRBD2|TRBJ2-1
TGTGCCAGCAGTAGTCTAGCGGGGGATTACAATGAGCAGTTCTTC
CASSSLAGDYNEQFF
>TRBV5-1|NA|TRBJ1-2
TGCGCCAGCAGCTTGGTGGGCCAGGCCTCGTTCGATGGGGGCTACACCTTC
CASSLVGQASFDGGYTF
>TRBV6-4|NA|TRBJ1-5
TGTGCCAGCAGTGCCGACCCAAATCAGCCCCAGCATTTT
CASSADPNQPQHF